This is a list of T cell receptor beta chains from one sample in a study of blood T cell repertoires in COVID-19. Produced via immunoSEQ multiplex PCR; TCRdb's table is partial and in-frame only. The sample lists approximately 91,000 clones, about 85% seen once, with 3.5% to 5.5% in the top ten. Sequences were obtained from peripheral blood. These receptors all come from a man between 65 and 79 years old with acute or convalescent COVID-19. The CDR3 runs from the conserved cysteine through the conserved F or W. D genes are given only for firm matches. Clone sizes are given selectively: once, few, many, or a class where the clone is expanded.

V	D	size	J	DNA	CDR3
TRBV9	TRBD1	-	TRBJ1-6	TGTGCCAGCAGCCCGCGCACAGGGGAGAATTCACCCCTCCACTTT	CASSPRTGENSPLHF
TRBV6-1	TRBD1	-	TRBJ1-4	TGTGCCAGCAGTGAACCGGGACAGCCATGGGAAAAACTGTTTTTT	CASSEPGQPWEKLFF
TRBV30	TRBD2	-	TRBJ2-2	TGTGCATGGAGACTAGCGGGGGCCTCCGGGGAGCTGTTTTTT	CAWRLAGASGELFF
TRBV15	TRBD1	-	TRBJ1-4	TGTGCCACCAGCACCCGACAGGGAACTAATGAAAAACTGTTTTTT	CATSTRQGTNEKLFF
TRBV6-5	-	-	TRBJ1-1	TGTGCCAGCATGAAAGAGGAGCTCAGCACTGAAGCTTTCTTT	CASMKEELSTEAFF
TRBV5-1	-	-	TRBJ1-5	TGCGCCAGCAGTTTGGCGGGGGTCGGAAGCAATCAGCCCCAGCATTTT	CASSLAGVGSNQPQHF
TRBV29-1	-	-	TRBJ1-4	TGCAGCGTTGGTGGTACTCCAACTAATGAAAAACTGTTTTTT	CSVGGTPTNEKLFF
TRBV6-6	-	-	TRBJ1-5	TGTGCCAGCGCAGGGAATCTATATCAGCCCCAGCATTTT	CASAGNLYQPQHF
TRBV10-3	TRBD1	-	TRBJ2-7	TGTGCCATCAGTGCTGGACAGGACGAGCAGTACTTC	CAISAGQDEQYF
TRBV6-6	TRBD1	-	TRBJ2-1	TGTGCCAGCACCTATTTGGGACAGGGAGAGAATGAGCAGTTCTTC	CASTYLGQGENEQFF
TRBV5-1	TRBD1	-	TRBJ2-1	TGCGCCAGCAGCACCGTTACAGGGGGCCTTAACAATGAGCAGTTCTTC	CASSTVTGGLNNEQFF
TRBV11-2	TRBD2	-	TRBJ2-7	TGTGCCAGCAGCTCATCCCGGACTAGCGGGGGGACCTACGAGCAGTACTTC	CASSSSRTSGGTYEQYF
TRBV5-4	-	-	TRBJ2-1	TGTGCCAGCAGCTTGGGGGGGGTTAGCTCCTACAATGAGCAGTTCTTC	CASSLGGVSSYNEQFF
TRBV3-1/TRBV3-2	-	-	TRBJ1-1	TGTGCCAGCAGCCAAGGAAATGGGGCGAACACTGAAGCTTTCTTT	CASSQGNGANTEAFF
TRBV6-5	TRBD1	few	TRBJ1-4	TGTGCCAGCAGAAGACAGGGGGATGAAAAACTGTTTTTT	CASRRQGDEKLFF
TRBV4-2	-	-	TRBJ2-7	TGTGCCAGCAGCCAAGACGGAGGAAACGAGCAGTACTTC	CASSQDGGNEQYF
TRBV7-9	TRBD1	-	TRBJ1-3	TGTGCCAGCAGCTTGGGACAGGGCGAGGGGAACACCATATATTTT	CASSLGQGEGNTIYF
TRBV28	-	-	TRBJ2-2	TGTGCCAGCAGACCACCAGGGCGGGAGCTGTTTTTT	CASRPPGRELFF
TRBV3-1/TRBV3-2	-	-	TRBJ1-1	TGTGCCAGCAGCCAAGGGAGGTTGTCTGAAGCTTTCTTT	CASSQGRLSEAFF
TRBV7-3	TRBD2	-	TRBJ2-1	TGTGCCAGCAGCAGACTAGCGGGGGGGCTAGGTGAGCAGTTCTTC	CASSRLAGGLGEQFF
TRBV5-4	TRBD1	-	TRBJ1-5	TGTGCCAGCAGTCACGGCCACAGGGGGAGAGATCAGCCCCAGCATTTT	CASSHGHRGRDQPQHF
TRBV4-1	TRBD1	-	TRBJ1-4	TGCGCCAGCAGCCATAGGACAGGGGGCGGAGATGAAAAACTGTTTTTT	CASSHRTGGGDEKLFF